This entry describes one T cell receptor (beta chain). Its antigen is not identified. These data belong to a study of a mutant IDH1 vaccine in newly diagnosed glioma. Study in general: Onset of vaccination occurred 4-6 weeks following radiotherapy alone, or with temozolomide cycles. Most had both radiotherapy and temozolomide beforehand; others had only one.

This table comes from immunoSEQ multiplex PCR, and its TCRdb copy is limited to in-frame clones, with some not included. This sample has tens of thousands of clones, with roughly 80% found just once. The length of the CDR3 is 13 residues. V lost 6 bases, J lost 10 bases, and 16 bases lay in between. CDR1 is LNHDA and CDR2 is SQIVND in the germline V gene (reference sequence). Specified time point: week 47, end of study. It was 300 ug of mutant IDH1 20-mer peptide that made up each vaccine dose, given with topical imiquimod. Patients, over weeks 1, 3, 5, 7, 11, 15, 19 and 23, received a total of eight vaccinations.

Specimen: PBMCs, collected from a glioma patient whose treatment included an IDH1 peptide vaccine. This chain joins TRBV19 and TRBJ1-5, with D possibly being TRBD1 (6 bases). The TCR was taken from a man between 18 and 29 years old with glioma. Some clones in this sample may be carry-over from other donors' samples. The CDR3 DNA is TGTGCCAGTAGCCGCTCGCAGGGGTACCCCCAGCATTTT. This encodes CASSRSQGYPQHF.